Each of the 29 T cell receptor beta chains below was sequenced from the same sample in a study of CD8+CD57+ T cells in acquired aplastic anemia. Genomic DNA constituted the template upon which TCR beta VDJ and CDR3 profiling was performed. TCRdb itself ran the reads through MiXCR, one entry per CDR3 protein. The top ten clones hold about 2.9% of a sample with some 180,000 distinct CDR3 sequences, 45% to 50% of them seen once. Sequenced sample: sorted CD4+, CD8+, or CD8+CD57+ T cells (not recorded which) from PBMCs. The receptors shown here come from a human donor in good health.

To note about this clonotype: One end of the junction fails to match germline, which may point to a read error. V is TRBV5-1 and J is TRBJ2-2, with a weak D call TRBD2 (5 bases). In germline, CDR1 is SGHRS, CDR2 YFSETQ. This CDR3 is built from 15 residues. The CDR3 spells CASSSVHTNTGEPFF. In DNA form, the CDR3 reads TGCGCCAGCAGCTCCGTCCATACGAACACCGGGGAGCCGTTTTTT.

This clonotype showed up many times. The chain recombines TRBV7-9 with TRBJ1-4, with D possibly matching TRBD1 (6 bases). Germline values: CDR1 SEHNR, CDR2 FQNEAQ (reference sequence). The length of the CDR3 is 14 residues. With 4 bases removed from V and 9 bases from J, the gap between germline ends came to 15 bases. The CDR3 reads CASSSEGGLKKLFF. DNA for the CDR3: TGTGCCAGCAGCTCGGAGGGGGGATTGAAAAAACTGTTTTTT.

The V and J genes are TRBV24-1 and TRBJ1-1; TRBD1 might be the D (6 bases). Germline CDR1 KGHDR, CDR2 SFDVKD. Between the trimmed V and J ends, which lost 7 bases and 0 bases, there was a span of 11 bases. The CDR3 runs to 14 residues. The CDR3 nucleotides read TGTGCCACCAGGGACAGCGCGATGAACACTGAAGCTTTCTTT. Translated: CATRDSAMNTEAFF.

The table lists this clonotype with a count of one. A much larger clone sits a single nucleotide away, making a read error possible. The chain joins TRBV7-3 to TRBJ2-3; D perhaps matches TRBD1 (5 bases). In germline, CDR1 is SGHTA, CDR2 FQGTGA. V lost 4 bases to trimming and J lost 5 bases, with 13 bases between them. The CDR3 is 14 amino acids. The CDR3 region has the DNA TGTGCCAGCAGCTCTCCCCCAAGGGGAGATACGCAGTATTTT. Its translation is CASSSPPRGDTQYF. The whole variable domain, filled in from reference TRBV7-3 and TRBJ2-3, reads GAGVSQTPSNKVTEKGKYVELRCDPISGHTALYWYRQSLGQGPEFLIYFQGTGAADDSGLPNDRFFAVRPEGSVSTLKIQRTERGDSAVYLCASSSPPRGDTQYFGPGTRLTVL.

This clonotype occurred many times. This chain links TRBV19 with TRBJ2-2; TRBD1 matches 12 bases. CDR3 length equals 21 residues. Germline CDR1 LNHDA, CDR2 SQIVND (reference sequence). J gave up 5 bases and V 6 bases, and 22 bases lay outside the gene matches. In DNA form, the CDR3 reads TGTGCCAGTAGCGAGGGAGGGACAGGGGGCAAGAGAGTGAGGGAAACCGGGGAGCTGTTTTTT. Translating gives CASSEGGTGGKRVRETGELFF.

With regard to this clonotype: Relative to the germline gene, one junction end is altered; a read error may explain this. This sequence joins TRBV2 and TRBJ2-1; possibly TRBD2 for D (5 bases). Per germline, CDR1 SNHLY and CDR2 FYNNEI. This CDR3 has 15 residues. The CDR3 coding sequence is TGTGCCAGCAGCTTTTCTCGCCTAGCCTACAGTGAGCAGTTCTTC. Translated: CASSFSRLAYSEQFF.

This chain links TRBV2 with TRBJ2-7; D is unclear. Germline V gene data show CDR1 as SNHLY and CDR2 as FYNNEI. This CDR3 is built from 14 residues. V dropped 7 bases and J dropped 6 bases, with 19 bases sitting between them. The CDR3 sequence is CASTRMITTPEQYF. In DNA, the CDR3 is TGTGCCAGCACTCGAATGATTACTACTCCCGAGCAGTACTTC.

There are a few counts of this clonotype. CDR3 in DNA: TGTGCCAGCAAGTGGACTAGCGGGGACTACGAGCAGTACTTC. This sequence encodes CASKWTSGDYEQYF. The V call is TRBV2, the J call TRBJ2-7; the match to TRBD2 covers 12 bases. The CDR3 is 14 amino acids. CDR1 is SNHLY and CDR2 is FYNNEI in the germline V gene. V lost 7 bases and J lost 3; bases outside the gene matches: 4.

This clonotype came up many times. The chain has TRBV20-1 and TRBJ1-2; possible D gene TRBD1, 5 bases. Per the germline V gene, CDR1 is DFQATT and CDR2 is SNEGSKA (reference sequence). CDR3 length: 13 residues. This CDR3 is CSTRSRGEGGYTF. In nucleotides, the CDR3 is TGCAGCACCCGATCGCGGGGGGAGGGAGGCTACACCTTC.

This sequence joins TRBV7-9 and TRBJ1-2, with 7 bases that match TRBD1. Germline assignment: CDR1 SEHNR and CDR2 FQNEAQ (reference sequence). The CDR3 has 12 amino acids. Trimming removed 5 bases from V and 8 bases from J; junction bases left unmatched: 5. Here the CDR3 DNA reads TGTGCCAGCAGCGAGGGGGCGCGGGGCTACACCTTC. Translation: CASSEGARGYTF.

The table lists this clonotype with many counts. The chain employs TRBV14 and TRBJ2-7; 11 bases fit TRBD2. V shed 2 bases, J shed 2 bases, and the junction held 2 bases outside the gene matches. This CDR3 is built from 15 residues. CDR1 and CDR2 from the germline V gene are SGHDN and FVKESK. CDR3 protein: CASSQRLAGPYEQYF. Here the CDR3 DNA reads TGTGCCAGCAGCCAAAGACTAGCGGGACCCTACGAGCAGTACTTC.

This clonotype was picked up many times. The V gene is TRBV29-1, the J gene TRBJ1-2; 8 positions agree with TRBD1. The germline gives CDR1 SQVTM, CDR2 ANQGSEA. J gave up 0 bases and V 7 bases, and 10 bases lay outside the gene matches. CDR3 size: 15 residues. In nucleotides, the CDR3 is TGCAGCGCTACAGGGGGAGGTGGGCCTAACTATGGCTACACCTTC. Its translation: CSATGGGGPNYGYTF.

The chain recombines TRBV19 with TRBJ2-3, with D perhaps matching TRBD2 (5 bases). This CDR3 spans 14 amino acids. The germline V gene has CDR1 LNHDA and CDR2 SQIVND (reference sequence). Trimming took 3 bases from V and 5 from J, leaving 12 bases between them. CDR3 in DNA: TGTGCCAGTAGTATGGGCGGGCGGCTAGATACGCAGTATTTT. Its protein is CASSMGGRLDTQYF. The full variable domain, rest sourced from reference TRBV19 and TRBJ2-3, is DGGITQSPKYLFRKEGQNVTLSCEQNLNHDAMYWYRQDPGQGLRLIYYSQIVNDFQKGDIAEGYSVSREKKESFPLTVTSAQKNPTAFYLCASSMGGRLDTQYFGPGTRLTVL.

This clonotype was picked up a small number of times. One base away lies a much larger clone, so this may be a sequencing read error. The chain links TRBV14 to TRBJ2-5; D gene unclear. Deletions cut 5 bases from V and 11 bases from J, with 18 bases between. The CDR3 has 13 residues. Germline V lookup: CDR1 SGHDN, CDR2 FVKESK. CDR3 in DNA: TGTGCCAGCAGCGGGCAGTCCTACAATGAGCAGTACTTC. Translated, it gives CASSGQSYNEQYF.

This rearrangement joins TRBV20-1 to TRBJ2-7, with 9 positions matching TRBD2. V trimming: 6 bases; J trimming: 4 bases; junction bases outside the gene matches: 10. The CDR3 spans 14 residues. CDR1 and CDR2 (germline): DFQATT, SNEGSKA (reference sequence). The CDR3 DNA reads TGCAGTGCAATGGGCGGGAGGGCGGTTTACGAGCAGTACTTC. Protein sequence: CSAMGGRAVYEQYF.

The gene calls are TRBV6-1 and TRBJ2-7; 7 bases map to TRBD1. The CDR3 length is 13 residues. Germline CDR1 MNHNS, CDR2 SASEGT. V shed 6 bases, J shed 0 bases, and the junction held 2 bases outside the gene matches. Here the CDR3 reads CASSNRGSYEQYF. CDR3 sequence (DNA): TGTGCCAGCAGCAACAGGGGCTCCTACGAGCAGTACTTC.

V usage is TRBV7-9 and J usage is TRBJ2-1, with D tentatively TRBD2 (5 bases). Germline V gives CDR1 SEHNR, CDR2 FQNEAQ (reference sequence). This CDR3 comprises 13 residues. The V and J ends lost 5 bases and 6 bases respectively, with 11 bases between them. The CDR3 DNA reads TGTGCCAGCAGCGGTCTCGGAGGCAATGAGCAGTTCTTC. Protein sequence: CASSGLGGNEQFF.

The chain employs TRBV11-1 and TRBJ2-7; 7 bases are shared with TRBD1. Germline CDR1 is SGHAT and CDR2 is FQDESV (reference sequence). The junction had 14 bases not matched to a gene; V was cut back by 5 bases and J by 4 bases. The CDR3 consists of 16 residues. Written as DNA, the CDR3 is TGTGCCAGCAGCACGCAAACCGGGACAGCTAGATACGAGCAGTACTTC. Translated, it gives CASSTQTGTARYEQYF.

This clonotype has a count of ten or more. V gene TRBV20-1 combines with J gene TRBJ2-7; 9 nucleotides match TRBD1. The CDR3 runs to 14 residues. V was pared by 0 bases and J by 6 bases, with 6 bases of the junction left unmatched. Germline V lookup: CDR1 DFQATT, CDR2 SNEGSKA (reference sequence). CDR3 residues: CSARDMDRGPEQYF. For the CDR3, the DNA is TGCAGTGCTAGAGATATGGACAGGGGCCCCGAGCAGTACTTC.

V and J are TRBV9 and TRBJ2-5; D is possibly TRBD1 or TRBD2 (6 bases each). Germline CDR1 and CDR2: SGDLS and YYNGEE. Trimming removed 2 bases from V and 5 bases from J, with 16 bases in between. The CDR3 runs to 15 residues. The CDR3 DNA sequence: TGTGCCAGCAGCGTGGGTGGGGGCGCGGGGGAGACCCAGTACTTC. Its translation is CASSVGGGAGETQYF.

Comment on this clonotype: Since the CDR3 does not end with the conserved phenylalanine or tryptophan, this likely comes from a read error. This chain links TRBV6-1 with TRBJ2-4; TRBD1 is a possible D gene (6 bases). CDR1 MNHNS and CDR2 SASEGT come from the germline V gene. The CDR3 has 14 residues. The V gene lost 6 bases and the J gene lost 1 base, with 10 bases spanning the gap. The CDR3, as DNA: TGTGCCAGCAGGTCAGGGGTTGCCAAAAACATTCAGTACTCC. It is translated as CASRSGVAKNIQYS.

The V call is TRBV19, the J call TRBJ1-1, with D possibly being TRBD1 (5 bases). CDR1 is LNHDA, CDR2 SQIVND, per germline (reference sequence). With 6 bases removed from V and 0 bases from J, the gap between germline ends came to 11 bases. CDR3 length: 14 amino acids. The CDR3 spells CASSQGGVNTEAFF. CDR3 bases: TGTGCCAGTAGCCAGGGAGGGGTGAACACTGAAGCTTTCTTT. Using reference TRBV19 and TRBJ1-1 for the parts outside the CDR3, the full variable domain is DGGITQSPKYLFRKEGQNVTLSCEQNLNHDAMYWYRQDPGQGLRLIYYSQIVNDFQKGDIAEGYSVSREKKESFPLTVTSAQKNPTAFYLCASSQGGVNTEAFFGQGTRLTVV.

This clonotype rates as medium-sized. This chain uses TRBV10-3 with TRBJ2-1, with TRBD1 matching 7 bases. The V gene's germline CDR1 is ENHRY and CDR2 SYGVKD. V was pared by 8 bases and J by 5 bases, with 6 bases of the junction left unmatched. CDR3 length equals 13 residues. The CDR3 sequence is CAIRTGEHNEQFF. The CDR3 region has the DNA TGTGCCATCCGGACAGGAGAGCACAATGAGCAGTTCTTC.

About this clonotype itself: A much bigger clone sits one base away, suggesting this may be a read error. The V gene is TRBV11-2, the J gene TRBJ2-1; D is unresolved. Germline V gene data show CDR1 as SGHAT and CDR2 as FQNNGV. V was trimmed by 6 bases and J by 2 bases, leaving 14 bases between them. This CDR3 has 15 residues. CDR3 sequence reads: CASSPTARPYNEQFF. Written as DNA, the CDR3 is TGTGCCAGCAGTCCCACAGCTAGGCCCTACAATGAGCAGTTCTTC. Using reference TRBV11-2 and TRBJ2-1 for the parts outside the CDR3, the full variable domain is EAGVAQSPRYKIIEKRQSVAFWCNPISGHATLYWYQQILGQGPKLLIQFQNNGVVDDSQLPKDRFSAERLKGVDSTLKIQPAKLEDSAVYLCASSPTARPYNEQFFGPGTRLTVL.

This chain uses TRBV24-1 with TRBJ2-3; D might be TRBD1 (5 bases). The CDR3 consists of 15 residues. V lost 7 bases and J 3 bases, leaving 16 bases between the germline ends. Germline CDR1 is KGHDR and CDR2 is SFDVKD. This CDR3 is CATRPGRGSTDTQYF. DNA for the CDR3: TGTGCCACCAGACCTGGTAGGGGCAGTACAGATACGCAGTATTTT.

This clonotype has only a few counts. V is TRBV2 and J is TRBJ1-5; D ambiguous. Germline CDR1 SNHLY, CDR2 FYNNEI. This CDR3 contains 14 residues. V was cut by 7 bases and J by 3 bases, with 13 bases left in between. The CDR3 spells CASTHLSPNQPQHF. For the CDR3, the DNA is TGTGCCAGCACACACCTTAGCCCCAATCAGCCCCAGCATTTT.

The gene calls are TRBV24-1 and TRBJ2-4; perhaps TRBD2 as D (5 bases). The germline CDR1 and CDR2 sequences are KGHDR and SFDVKD. The CDR3 is 13 residues long. Trimming took off 3 bases at V and 6 bases at J, with 8 bases between the two ends. The CDR3 loop reads CATSDPRGNIQYF. The CDR3 DNA sequence: TGTGCCACCAGTGATCCCCGGGGAAACATTCAGTACTTC.

The chain combines TRBV10-3 with TRBJ2-7; D is possibly TRBD2 (6 bases). Germline V lookup: CDR1 ENHRY, CDR2 SYGVKD. The ends were cut back, 0 bases at V and 5 bases at J, with 20 bases in the middle. CDR3 length: 17 amino acids. CDR3 nucleotide sequence: TGTGCCATCAGTGAGTCGCGGGGCGGGGAGAGGACCCACGAGCAGTACTTC. Its protein product is CAISESRGGERTHEQYF.

This chain links TRBV5-1 with TRBJ2-3; no definite D call. Trimming shortened V by 1 base and J by 3 bases, and 3 bases separated the two germline ends. Germline V gene data show CDR1 as SGHRS and CDR2 as YFSETQ. The CDR3 has 12 residues. The CDR3 sequence is CASSLKTDTQYF. The DNA of the CDR3 is TGCGCCAGCAGCTTGAAAACAGATACGCAGTATTTT.